These T cell receptor beta chains were read from a single sample in a study of brain metastases from non-small cell lung cancer. The assay was immunoSEQ multiplex PCR, and TCRdb's table has in-frame clones only and misses some. The table has about 2,000 clones, around 93% seen once. Sequencing was carried out using primary lung tumor tissue. The receptor set was obtained from a donor older than 35 with non-small cell lung cancer. Both conserved end residues are part of each CDR3. The D gene is left open where the match is weak. Part of the rows lack a size; the others show once, few, many or a class for expanded clones.

D: .
V: TRBV5-4
size: .
J: TRBJ1-2
DNA: TGTGCCAGCAGCTCCACAGGGACCCTTAACTATGGCTACACCTTC
CDR3: CASSSTGTLNYGYTF

D: TRBD1
V: TRBV27
size: .
J: TRBJ1-2
DNA: TGTGCCAGCAGTTTAGAACAGGGGGCGAGGTATGGCTACACCTTC
CDR3: CASSLEQGARYGYTF

D: .
V: TRBV2
size: .
J: TRBJ1-5
DNA: TGTGCCAGCAGTGAAGCGGCACCACATCAGCCCCAGCATTTT
CDR3: CASSEAAPHQPQHF

D: TRBD1
V: TRBV18
size: .
J: TRBJ2-1
DNA: TGTGCCAGCTCACCTCCGGGACAGGGGTACAATGAGCAGTTCTTC
CDR3: CASSPPGQGYNEQFF

D: TRBD1
V: TRBV12-5
size: .
J: TRBJ2-5
DNA: TGTGCTAGTGGTTTCACCACCGGGACAGGGGGCGGAGAGACCCAGTACTTC
CDR3: CASGFTTGTGGGETQYF

D: TRBD1
V: TRBV6-5
size: .
J: TRBJ2-7
DNA: TGTGCCAGCGATTCATACAGGGGGAGCTCCTACGAGCAGTACTTC
CDR3: CASDSYRGSSYEQYF

D: .
V: TRBV2
size: few
J: TRBJ1-4
DNA: TGTGCCAGCATTCTATTGGGGAAACTGTTTTTT
CDR3: CASILLGKLFF

D: .
V: TRBV6-6
size: .
J: TRBJ2-2
DNA: TGTGCCAGCAGTAAGGGGGGGGCCGGGGAGCTGTTTTTT
CDR3: CASSKGGAGELFF

D: TRBD1
V: TRBV6-4
size: .
J: TRBJ1-3
DNA: TGTGCCAGCCCGCTCAGCCCCGACAGGGAGCGTTATAGGACTGGAAACACCATATATTTT
CDR3: CASPLSPDRERYRTGNTIYF

D: .
V: TRBV28
size: few
J: TRBJ1-2
DNA: TGTGCCAGCAGTTTAGGGGGTTCCTATGGCTACACCTTC
CDR3: CASSLGGSYGYTF

D: .
V: TRBV10-3
size: .
J: TRBJ2-2
DNA: TGTGCCATCAGCCCAGGAAACAGGGAAGCCGGGGAGCTGTTTTTT
CDR3: CAISPGNREAGELFF

D: TRBD1
V: TRBV5-1
size: .
J: TRBJ1-6
DNA: TGCGCCAGCAGTATGGGACAGAATTCACCCCTCCACTTT
CDR3: CASSMGQNSPLHF

D: TRBD2
V: TRBV7-8
size: once
J: TRBJ2-1
DNA: TGTGCCAGCAGCCGGACTAGCGGCTACAGTGAGCAGTTCTTC
CDR3: CASSRTSGYSEQFF

D: .
V: TRBV10-3
size: .
J: TRBJ2-7
DNA: TGTGCCATCAGTGGGGGGAACAGGGATTCCTACGAGCAGTACTTC
CDR3: CAISGGNRDSYEQYF

D: .
V: TRBV12-3/TRBV12-4
size: .
J: TRBJ1-2
DNA: TGTGCCAGCAGTCTTACAGGGACGGGAGGCTACACCTTC
CDR3: CASSLTGTGGYTF

D: .
V: TRBV7-9
size: .
J: TRBJ1-2
DNA: TGTGCCAGCAGCGCCCGGACAGCCAACTATGGCTACACCTTC
CDR3: CASSARTANYGYTF

D: TRBD1
V: TRBV10-2
size: .
J: TRBJ2-3
DNA: TGCGCCAGCTCCGGGACAGGGGTCCAGCCCCAGTATTTT
CDR3: CASSGTGVQPQYF

D: TRBD1
V: TRBV5-1
size: .
J: TRBJ2-1
DNA: TGCGCCAGCAGGCCATCTGGGACAGGGGCCTACAATGAGCAGTTCTTC
CDR3: CASRPSGTGAYNEQFF

D: TRBD2
V: TRBV9
size: .
J: TRBJ2-7
DNA: TGTGCCAGCAGCGGCTCGAGACTAGCCCACGAGCAGTACTTC
CDR3: CASSGSRLAHEQYF

D: .
V: TRBV27
size: .
J: TRBJ1-1
DNA: TGTGCCAGCAGCCCTTCTGAAGCTTTCTTT
CDR3: CASSPSEAFF

D: TRBD2
V: TRBV19
size: few
J: TRBJ2-1
DNA: TGTGCCAGTAGTATGACTAGCGGGGACTACAATGAGCAGTTCTTC
CDR3: CASSMTSGDYNEQFF

D: TRBD2
V: TRBV4-1
size: .
J: TRBJ2-1
DNA: TGCGCCAGCAGCCAAGAAGAGATAGCGGGGGGCTGGAATGAGCAGTTCTTC
CDR3: CASSQEEIAGGWNEQFF

D: TRBD1
V: TRBV3-1/TRBV3-2
size: .
J: TRBJ2-5
DNA: TGTGCCAGCAGCCACCCCGACAGGGATGGGGAGACCCAGTACTTC
CDR3: CASSHPDRDGETQYF

D: .
V: TRBV6-5
size: .
J: TRBJ1-1
DNA: TGTGCCAGCAGTTACGGAAGGCGAAGGGGGGACCGTGAAGCTTTCTTT
CDR3: CASSYGRRRGDREAFF

D: .
V: TRBV6-6
size: .
J: TRBJ1-2
DNA: TGTGCCAGCAGTTCCCCGGGCTATGGCTACACCTTC
CDR3: CASSSPGYGYTF

D: .
V: TRBV7-9
size: .
J: TRBJ2-5
DNA: TGTGCCACAGAGGGGCAAGAGACCCAGTACTTC
CDR3: CATEGQETQYF

D: .
V: TRBV5-1
size: .
J: TRBJ1-2
DNA: TGCGCCAGCAGCTATTCTTCCACGTCCGGGGGGAAGGGCTACACCTTC
CDR3: CASSYSSTSGGKGYTF

D: TRBD1
V: TRBV14
size: .
J: TRBJ1-1
DNA: TGTGCCAGCAGCCGCTTACAGGGGAGCACTGAAGCTTTCTTT
CDR3: CASSRLQGSTEAFF

D: TRBD1
V: TRBV5-4
size: .
J: TRBJ1-4
DNA: TGTGCCAGCAGCCGGACAGGGGTTAATGAAAAACTGTTTTTT
CDR3: CASSRTGVNEKLFF

D: TRBD1
V: TRBV28
size: .
J: TRBJ1-1
DNA: TGTGCCAGCAGTTTATCGGGACAGGGAATCACTGAAGCTTTCTTT
CDR3: CASSLSGQGITEAFF

D: .
V: TRBV28
size: few
J: TRBJ1-5
DNA: TGTGCCAGCAGTTTAAAGAATCAGCCCCAGCATTTT
CDR3: CASSLKNQPQHF

D: .
V: TRBV4-2
size: .
J: TRBJ1-2
DNA: TGTGCCAGCAGCCAAGAAGAAGGGGGGCGACGGAGCTATGGCTACACCTTC
CDR3: CASSQEEGGRRSYGYTF

D: TRBD1
V: TRBV7-2
size: .
J: TRBJ1-1
DNA: TGTGCCAGCAGCTTAGGGACAGGGACCACTGAAGCTTTCTTT
CDR3: CASSLGTGTTEAFF

D: .
V: TRBV2
size: .
J: TRBJ1-2
DNA: TGTGCCAGCAGTTCGGGGATTGGCTACACCTTC
CDR3: CASSSGIGYTF

D: .
V: TRBV30
size: .
J: TRBJ1-5
DNA: TGTGCCTGGCAGAGCAATGGCAATCAACCCCAGCATTTT
CDR3: CAWQSNGNQPQHF

D: .
V: TRBV18
size: .
J: TRBJ2-7
DNA: TGTGCCAGCTCCGAAGGGACGCCCCGGACCTACGAGCAGTACTTC
CDR3: CASSEGTPRTYEQYF

D: .
V: TRBV3-1/TRBV3-2
size: .
J: TRBJ2-4
DNA: TGTGCCAGCAGCTACACGGGTCCCATTTGCAAAAAAAACATTCAGTACTTC
CDR3: CASSYTGPICKKNIQYF

D: TRBD1
V: TRBV5-1
size: .
J: TRBJ1-6
DNA: TGCGCCAGCAGCTTTGTATACTCGACAGGGGCGCAAAGGGGACCCCTCCACTTT
CDR3: CASSFVYSTGAQRGPLHF

D: .
V: TRBV21-1
size: .
J: TRBJ1-5
DNA: TGTGCCAGCAGCCGAGTCGGACAGCCAAATCAGCCCCAGCATTTT
CDR3: CASSRVGQPNQPQHF

D: .
V: TRBV21-1
size: .
J: TRBJ1-5
DNA: TGTGCCAGCAGCGGAAGGAGACAGGGGCAGCCCCAGCATTTT
CDR3: CASSGRRQGQPQHF